Listed below are T cell receptor beta chains from one sample, sequenced in a study of blood T cell repertoires in COVID-19. Profiling relied on immunoSEQ multiplex PCR, and the TCRdb table lists in-frame clones only, not all of them. Altogether around 78,000 clones are present, about 89% being singletons, with the ten largest covering around 1.9%. Input material: peripheral blood. The origin of the receptors is a woman in her sixties or seventies with acute or convalescent COVID-19. CDR3s include the opening cysteine and the closing phenylalanine or tryptophan. A D gene is named only where the DNA matches it firmly. Clone size appears in some rows only: once, few, many, or a class for an expanded clone.

CDR3aa,CDR3nt,d_gene,v_gene,j_gene,abundance
CAIRLDLEQPQHF,TGTGCCATCAGGCTCGACCTGGAGCAGCCCCAGCATTTT,-,TRBV10-3,TRBJ1-5,-
CASNPTGDKNIQYF,TGTGCCAGCAACCCGACAGGGGACAAAAACATTCAGTACTTC,TRBD1,TRBV6-2/TRBV6-3,TRBJ2-4,once
CASSQGQSNEKLFF,TGTGCCAGCAGCCAGGGACAGTCTAATGAAAAACTGTTTTTT,TRBD1,TRBV25-1,TRBJ1-4,-
CAWSHSGKGDTQYF,TGTGCCTGGAGTCACAGCGGGAAGGGGGATACGCAGTATTTT,TRBD2,TRBV30,TRBJ2-3,-
CASRAGGYPSYEQYF,TGTGCCAGTAGGGCCGGGGGATACCCCTCCTACGAGCAGTACTTC,-,TRBV19,TRBJ2-7,-
CASRHRDNSTDTQYF,TGTGCCAGCAGACACCGGGACAACAGCACAGATACGCAGTATTTT,-,TRBV5-4,TRBJ2-3,-
CASRREGTGANVLTF,TGTGCCAGCAGGAGGGAGGGGACTGGGGCCAACGTCCTGACTTTC,TRBD2,TRBV2,TRBJ2-6,-
CATKQRGFQETQYF,TGTGCCACCAAACAGAGAGGGTTTCAAGAGACCCAGTACTTC,-,TRBV24-1,TRBJ2-5,-
CASSHLAGANTGELFF,TGTGCCAGCAGCCACCTAGCGGGAGCGAACACCGGGGAGCTGTTTTTT,TRBD2,TRBV3-1/TRBV3-2,TRBJ2-2,-
CAWDSWGSSGNTIYF,TGTGCCTGGGACTCGTGGGGCAGCTCTGGAAACACCATATATTTT,-,TRBV30,TRBJ1-3,-
CSVAAGQGTPEQYF,TGCAGCGTTGCAGCGGGACAGGGGACTCCCGAGCAGTACTTC,TRBD1,TRBV29-1,TRBJ2-7,-
CASSIDVNSYNEQFF,TGTGCCAGTAGTATAGATGTAAACTCCTACAATGAGCAGTTCTTC,-,TRBV19,TRBJ2-1,-
CASSLEPRENQPQHF,TGTGCCAGCAGTTTAGAGCCTCGGGAAAATCAGCCCCAGCATTTT,-,TRBV28,TRBJ1-5,-
CASSLWTGTNTGELFF,TGTGCCAGCAGCCTCTGGACAGGGACGAACACCGGGGAGCTGTTTTTT,TRBD1,TRBV4-2,TRBJ2-2,-
CASSKGRGGDNEQFF,TGTGCCAGCAGCAAAGGGAGGGGAGGGGACAATGAGCAGTTCTTC,-,TRBV21-1,TRBJ2-1,-
CASSFAGGIGGELFF,TGTGCCAGCAGCTTCGCAGGGGGAATCGGCGGGGAGCTGTTTTTT,TRBD1,TRBV7-2,TRBJ2-2,few
CASSRGGQQCTDTQYF,TGCGCCAGCAGTCGAGGAGGACAGCAGTGCACAGATACGCAGTATTTT,-,TRBV23-1,TRBJ2-3,-
CASSPVGQGVDYGYTF,TGTGCCAGCTCGCCCGTAGGACAGGGAGTCGACTATGGCTACACCTTC,TRBD1,TRBV18,TRBJ1-2,-
CASSRGTGYEQYF,TGCGCCAGCAGCAGGGGGACGGGCTACGAGCAGTACTTC,-,TRBV5-1,TRBJ2-7,-
CASSTANEKLFF,TGTGCCAGCAGCACAGCTAATGAAAAACTGTTTTTT,-,TRBV7-6,TRBJ1-4,few
CASSLVDRGNEQYF,TGCGCCAGCAGCTTGGTCGACAGGGGGAACGAGCAGTACTTC,TRBD1,TRBV5-1,TRBJ2-7,-
CASSPSAGISYEQYF,TGTGCCAGCTCACCGTCGGCAGGGATTTCCTACGAGCAGTACTTC,-,TRBV18,TRBJ2-7,-
CASSPSGQGAGETQYF,TGTGCCAGCTCACCATCGGGACAGGGGGCCGGAGAGACCCAGTACTTC,TRBD1,TRBV18,TRBJ2-5,-
CASSLRGHNTGELFF,TGCGCCAGCAGCTTGAGGGGACACAACACCGGGGAGCTGTTTTTT,-,TRBV5-1,TRBJ2-2,-
CASSEDAGFQPQHF,TGTGCCAGCAGTGAAGACGCAGGGTTTCAGCCCCAGCATTTT,-,TRBV2,TRBJ1-5,-
CASKEGTGNTEAFF,TGTGCCAGCAAGGAGGGGACAGGTAACACTGAAGCTTTCTTT,TRBD1,TRBV7-6,TRBJ1-1,-
CASSLGAMNTGELFF,TGCGCCAGCAGCTTGGGGGCCATGAACACCGGGGAGCTGTTTTTT,-,TRBV5-1,TRBJ2-2,many
CASSKTGGPRTEAFF,TGTGCCAGCAGCAAGACAGGGGGGCCGAGGACTGAAGCTTTCTTT,TRBD1,TRBV9,TRBJ1-1,-
CASSLRSSSGNTIYF,TGTGCCAGCAGCTTGCGTAGTAGCTCTGGAAACACCATATATTTT,-,TRBV7-9,TRBJ1-3,-
CASSQEAGTGTEAFF,TGTGCCAGCAGCCAAGAGGCCGGGACAGGCACTGAAGCTTTCTTT,TRBD1,TRBV4-2,TRBJ1-1,few
CASSVDVWGTANTEAFF,TGTGCCAGCAGCGTAGACGTCTGGGGGACAGCGAACACTGAAGCTTTCTTT,TRBD1,TRBV9,TRBJ1-1,once
CASSHPGQSSYEQYF,TGTGCCAGCAGCCACCCGGGACAGAGCTCCTACGAGCAGTACTTC,TRBD1,TRBV4-2,TRBJ2-7,-
CASSQGDRVLYGYTF,TGTGCCAGCAGCCAAGGGGACAGGGTCCTCTATGGCTACACCTTC,TRBD1,TRBV3-1/TRBV3-2,TRBJ1-2,-
CASSAQTSGSWTDTQYF,TGTGCCAGCAGCGCGCAAACTAGCGGGAGCTGGACAGATACGCAGTATTTT,TRBD2,TRBV7-9,TRBJ2-3,-
CASSLDRVLNQPQHF,TGTGCCAGCAGCTTAGACAGGGTCCTCAATCAGCCCCAGCATTTT,TRBD1,TRBV28,TRBJ1-5,-
CASSQGQGPNEQFF,TGTGCCAGCAGCCAAGGACAGGGCCCCAATGAGCAGTTCTTC,TRBD1,TRBV27,TRBJ2-1,-
CASSQDRLNDQPQHF,TGCGCCAGCAGCCAAGATAGACTGAACGATCAGCCCCAGCATTTT,-,TRBV4-3,TRBJ1-5,-
CASTPRGPRGYTF,TGTGCCAGTACCCCTCGGGGTCCGCGTGGCTACACCTTC,-,TRBV19,TRBJ1-2,-
CASTPAEGRYGYTF,TGTGCCAGCACCCCGGCGGAGGGACGGTATGGCTACACCTTC,-,TRBV7-2,TRBJ1-2,few
CVTTGTGIYEQYF,TGTGTCACGACTGGGACAGGGATCTACGAGCAGTACTTC,TRBD1,TRBV28,TRBJ2-7,-
CASSVIGRTNNEQFF,TGTGCCAGCAGCGTAATTGGCAGAACTAACAATGAGCAGTTCTTC,-,TRBV9,TRBJ2-1,-
CASSEDERNTEAFF,TGTGCCAGCAGTGAAGACGAGAGGAACACTGAAGCTTTCTTT,-,TRBV2,TRBJ1-1,-
CASRVEINTGELFF,TGTGCCAGCAGGGTCGAGATTAACACCGGGGAGCTGTTTTTT,-,TRBV7-7,TRBJ2-2,-
CASRGQGSIYEQYF,TGCGCCAGCAGGGGACAGGGCTCGATCTACGAGCAGTACTTC,TRBD1,TRBV10-1,TRBJ2-7,-
CASSMATGGYEQYF,TGTGCCAGTAGTATGGCCACCGGCGGCTACGAGCAGTACTTC,-,TRBV19,TRBJ2-7,-
CATSEAGPKSTDTQYF,TGTGCCACCAGTGAGGCGGGGCCCAAAAGCACAGATACGCAGTATTTT,-,TRBV24-1,TRBJ2-3,once
CASSSDRGNQPQHF,TGTGCCAGCAGCAGTGACAGGGGAAATCAGCCCCAGCATTTT,TRBD1,TRBV5-4,TRBJ1-5,once
CASSTVAGELFF,TGTGCCAGTAGTACGGTGGCCGGGGAGCTGTTTTTT,-,TRBV19,TRBJ2-2,-
CASSPRISGGPNTGELFF,TGCGCCAGCAGCCCCCGAATATCCGGGGGGCCGAACACCGGGGAGCTGTTTTTT,-,TRBV5-1,TRBJ2-2,-
CASSPQVRSGNTIYF,TGCGCCAGCAGCCCACAGGTTCGCTCTGGAAACACCATATATTTT,-,TRBV4-3,TRBJ1-3,-
CASRTDYYGYTF,TGTGCCAGTAGGACAGACTACTATGGCTACACCTTC,-,TRBV19,TRBJ1-2,-
CASTRVDSNEQFF,TGTGCCAGCACAAGAGTAGACTCGAATGAGCAGTTCTTC,-,TRBV12-3/TRBV12-4,TRBJ2-1,-
CASSKRAGQGRSEQYF,TGTGCCAGCAGCAAACGCGCCGGACAGGGAAGGTCCGAGCAGTACTTC,TRBD1,TRBV11-3,TRBJ2-7,-
CASSPLDSQSTDTQYF,TGTGCCAGCTCACCCCTGGACTCCCAGAGCACAGATACGCAGTATTTT,-,TRBV18,TRBJ2-3,-
CASSDGAGGPGEQFF,TGTGCCAGCAGCGACGGGGCGGGGGGGCCTGGTGAGCAGTTCTTC,TRBD2,TRBV6-2/TRBV6-3,TRBJ2-1,-